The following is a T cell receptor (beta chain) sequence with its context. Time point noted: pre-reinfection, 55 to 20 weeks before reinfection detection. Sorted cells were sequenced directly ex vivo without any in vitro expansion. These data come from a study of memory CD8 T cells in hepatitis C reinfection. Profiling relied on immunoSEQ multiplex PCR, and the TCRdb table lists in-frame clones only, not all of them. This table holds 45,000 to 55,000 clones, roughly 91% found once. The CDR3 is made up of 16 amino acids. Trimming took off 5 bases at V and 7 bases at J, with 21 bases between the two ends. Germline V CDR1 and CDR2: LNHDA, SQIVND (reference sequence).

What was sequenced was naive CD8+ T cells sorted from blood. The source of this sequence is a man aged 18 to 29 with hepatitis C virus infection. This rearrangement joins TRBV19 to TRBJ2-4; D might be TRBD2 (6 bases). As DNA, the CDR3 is TGTGCCAGTAGTCCCGGGGGAGGACGGGAGTGGAACATTCAGTACTTC. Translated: CASSPGGGREWNIQYF.